The 28 T cell receptor beta chains presented below share a single source sample, sequenced in a study of long-term antiretroviral therapy in people with HIV. Assay version v3.0 of immunoSEQ was used, and it was run at survey level. Profiled with immunoSEQ multiplex PCR; TCRdb holds only in-frame clones, not every one. The profile covers approximately 18,000 clones, with approximately 91% appearing a single time and roughly 13% taken by the ten largest. This specimen consisted of unsorted PBMCs, obtained 0.6 years after starting antiretroviral therapy. These TCRs come from a woman aged 40-49 years with HIV.

The V and J genes are TRBV5-1 and TRBJ2-2; 11 nucleotides agree with TRBD2. CDR1 and CDR2 from the germline V gene are SGHRS and YFSETQ. The V and J ends lost 5 bases and 1 base, in that order; junction bases with no gene match: 7. The CDR3 consists of 17 residues. The CDR3 DNA follows: TGCGCCAGCAGGACCCTAGGGACTAGCGGGAACACCGGGGAGCTGTTTTTT. Amino acids: CASRTLGTSGNTGELFF.

The rearrangement uses TRBV5-1 and TRBJ1-2, with TRBD1 matching over 9 bases. Germline-derived CDR1 and CDR2 are SGHRS and YFSETQ. V gave up 0 bases and J gave up 4 bases; unmatched junction bases: 7. The CDR3 extends over 16 amino acids. The CDR3 region is CASSLEQGAKVYGYTF. The CDR3 DNA is TGCGCCAGCAGCTTGGAACAGGGGGCCAAGGTCTATGGCTACACCTTC.

The rearrangement links TRBV10-2 to TRBJ2-2; D may be TRBD2 (5 bases). V was cut by 7 bases and J by 4 bases, with 13 bases left in between. CDR1 WSHSY and CDR2 SAAADI come from the germline V gene. The CDR3 runs to 14 residues. The CDR3 here is CASTEEVSTGELFF. CDR3 nucleotide sequence: TGCGCCAGCACGGAGGAGGTTAGCACCGGGGAGCTGTTTTTT.

The chain combines TRBV2 with TRBJ2-1, with a weak D call TRBD2 (5 bases). Trimming left V 10 bases short and J 3 bases short, with 22 bases between. Germline CDR1 is SNHLY and CDR2 is FYNNEI. This CDR3 is 16 amino acids long. DNA of the CDR3: TGTGCCACCTCGCCCCCGCTAGCTAAGTACTACAATGAGCAGTTCTTC. It specifies CATSPPLAKYYNEQFF.

This clone occurred once. V and J are TRBV9 and TRBJ2-3; 10 bases map to TRBD2. This CDR3 contains 15 residues. Germline V CDR1 and CDR2: SGDLS, YYNGEE. The junction had 9 bases not matched to a gene; V was cut back by 6 bases and J by 5 bases. CDR3 protein: CASTQLTSGLDTQYF. As DNA, the CDR3 is TGTGCCAGCACTCAGTTGACTAGCGGGTTAGATACGCAGTATTTT.

J is TRBJ1-4 and V is TRBV18, with 9 bases that match TRBD1. The CDR3 length is 15 residues. CDR1 is KGHSH and CDR2 is LQKENI in the germline V gene. The V segment lost 3 bases and the J segment 7 bases; nucleotides outside the gene matches: 6. This chain's CDR3 is CASSPGGQGLEKLFF. As DNA, the CDR3 is TGTGCCAGCTCACCCGGCGGACAGGGGCTTGAAAAACTGTTTTTT. Combining the CDR3 with reference TRBV18 and TRBJ1-4 gives the whole variable domain NAGVMQNPRHLVRRRGQEARLRCSPMKGHSHVYWYRQLPEEGLKFMVYLQKENIIDESGMPKERFSAEFPKEGPSILRIQQVVRGDSAAYFCASSPGGQGLEKLFFGSGTQLSVL.

There are a few counts of this clone. The V gene is TRBV5-6, the J gene TRBJ1-2; TRBD1 is a possible D gene (6 bases). Germline V gene sequence: CDR1 SGHDT, CDR2 YYEEEE. The CDR3 has 13 amino acids. V lost 4 bases and J lost 4, with 11 bases in between. The CDR3 spells CASSPGQSYGYTF. The CDR3 coding sequence is TGTGCCAGCAGCCCAGGACAGAGCTATGGCTACACCTTC.

The CDR3 loop is CAWSVGGSYGYTF. As DNA, the CDR3 is TGTGCCTGGAGTGTCGGAGGCAGCTATGGCTACACCTTC. The V gene is TRBV30, the J gene TRBJ1-2, with D hard to call. Trimming took 0 bases from V and 4 from J, leaving 9 bases between them. This CDR3 contains 13 residues. Germline lookup yields CDR1 GTSNPN and CDR2 SVGIG (reference sequence).

The chain employs TRBV4-3 and TRBJ1-2; TRBD1 aligns across 7 bases. There are 15 residues in the CDR3. The germline V gene encodes CDR1 LGHNA and CDR2 YSLEER. Trimming cost V 4 bases and J 13 bases; bases outside gene matches: 18. As DNA, the CDR3 is TGCGCCAGCAGCCCCCAACTCCTCGGACAGGCGGTTTTCACCTTC. This gives the protein CASSPQLLGQAVFTF.

The J gene is TRBJ1-2, the V gene TRBV30; D unclear. Germline CDR1 reads GTSNPN; CDR2 reads SVGIG (reference sequence). The CDR3 contains 12 residues. V lost 4 bases, J lost 6 bases, and 12 bases lay in between. The CDR3 here is CAWNLLGHGYTF. CDR3 DNA sequence: TGTGCCTGGAACCTGTTAGGACATGGCTACACCTTC. Together with reference TRBV30 and TRBJ1-2, the CDR3 gives the full variable domain: SQTIHQWPATLVQPVGSPLSLECTVEGTSNPNLYWYRQAAGRGLQLLFYSVGIGQISSEVPQNLSASRPQDRQFILSSKKLLLSDSGFYLCAWNLLGHGYTFGSGTRLTVV.

The V call is TRBV6-5, the J call TRBJ2-3, with TRBD2 identical over 12 bases. This CDR3 has 16 residues. After removal of 2 bases from V and 5 bases from J, the junction contained 5 bases not matched to a gene. The germline gives CDR1 MNHEY, CDR2 SVGAGI. This chain's CDR3 is CASSYPTSGGLDTQYF. DNA for the CDR3: TGTGCCAGCAGTTACCCGACTAGCGGGGGACTAGATACGCAGTATTTT.

The V gene is TRBV30, the J gene TRBJ1-5; a weak D match, TRBD1 (6 bases). V was cut by 4 bases and J by 3 bases, with 10 bases left in between. The CDR3 totals 13 residues. CDR1 and CDR2 from the germline V gene are GTSNPN and SVGIG (reference sequence). The CDR3 DNA sequence: TGTGCCTGGAAAGGACAGTTCAATCAGCCCCAGCATTTT. Translation: CAWKGQFNQPQHF. The complete variable domain, with remaining parts taken from reference TRBV30 and TRBJ1-5, reads SQTIHQWPATLVQPVGSPLSLECTVEGTSNPNLYWYRQAAGRGLQLLFYSVGIGQISSEVPQNLSASRPQDRQFILSSKKLLLSDSGFYLCAWKGQFNQPQHFGDGTRLSIL.

This chain connects TRBV14 to TRBJ1-2; 7 nucleotides line up with TRBD1. The CDR3 covers 14 residues. Looked up from germline, CDR1 is SGHDN and CDR2 is FVKESK. V dropped 4 bases and J dropped 2; count of bases not matched to a gene: 4. CDR3 bases: TGTGCCAGCAGCCGGACAGGAGGAAACTATGGCTACACCTTC. Protein sequence: CASSRTGGNYGYTF.

The V call is TRBV7-2, the J call TRBJ2-5, with no clear D. The CDR3 has 18 residues. In germline, CDR1 is SGHTA, CDR2 FQGNSA. The V end was cut by 1 base, the J end by 0 bases, with 18 bases between. The CDR3 sequence: CASSLVRLVPSHQETQYF. The CDR3 region has the DNA TGTGCCAGCAGCTTAGTCCGTTTAGTGCCCAGTCACCAAGAGACCCAGTACTTC.

The chain couples TRBV5-8 to TRBJ1-5, with 7 bases identical to TRBD1. Trimming took 4 bases from V and 0 from J; bases not matched to a gene: 7. Germline V gene lookup returns CDR1 SGHTS and CDR2 YDEGEE. CDR3 length: 16 amino acids. CDR3 amino acids: CASSVGQSYSNQPQHF. CDR3 nucleotide sequence: TGTGCCAGCAGCGTGGGACAGTCGTATAGCAATCAGCCCCAGCATTTT. The whole variable domain, remainder taken from reference TRBV5-8 and TRBJ1-5, is EAGVTQSPTHLIKTRGQQATLRCSPISGHTSVYWYQQALGLGLQFLLWYDEGEERNRGNFPPRFSGRQFPNYSSELNVNALELEDSALYLCASSVGQSYSNQPQHFGDGTRLSIL.

The chain carries TRBV10-1 and TRBJ2-7; the match to TRBD1 covers 10 bases. Germline V lookup: CDR1 WNHNN, CDR2 SYGVQD (reference sequence). The CDR3 spans 13 residues. J lost 3 bases, V lost 8 bases, and 4 bases had no gene match. CDR3 in amino acids: CASSRDRGYEQYF. CDR3 coding DNA: TGCGCCAGCTCTCGGGACAGGGGCTACGAGCAGTACTTC.

This sequence joins TRBV2 and TRBJ1-1; D may be TRBD1 (5 bases). Germline-derived CDR1 and CDR2 are SNHLY and FYNNEI. The CDR3 runs 14 residues. The V gene lost 7 bases and the J gene lost 0 bases, with 12 bases spanning the gap. The CDR3 sequence: CASTLEGMNTEAFF. CDR3 DNA: TGTGCCAGCACTCTGGAGGGGATGAACACTGAAGCTTTCTTT.

J is TRBJ2-4 and V is TRBV7-3, with D tentatively TRBD1 (5 bases). Per the germline V gene, CDR1 is SGHTA and CDR2 is FQGTGA. With 2 bases removed from V and 6 bases from J, the gap between germline ends came to 14 bases. This CDR3 region has 15 residues. The CDR3 bases are TGTGCCAGCAGCTTAGTTGGTGGGGCCTCAAACATTCAGTACTTC. Its translation is CASSLVGGASNIQYF.

The chain combines TRBV19 with TRBJ1-5; D unclear. Trimming stripped 4 bases from V and 7 bases from J, with 14 bases between. Germline V gene sequence: CDR1 LNHDA, CDR2 SQIVND (reference sequence). CDR3 length: 14 residues. The chain's CDR3 is CASSTRGELQPQHF. The CDR3 DNA follows: TGTGCCAGTAGTACCCGGGGTGAATTGCAGCCCCAGCATTTT.

V and J are TRBV6-5 and TRBJ2-1; 7 nucleotides match TRBD2. V gave up 10 bases and J gave up 13 bases; unmatched junction bases: 10. Germline lookup yields CDR1 MNHEY and CDR2 SVGAGI. The CDR3 contains 11 residues. The CDR3 coding sequence is TGTGCCACCCGCTCTGGACTAGGACAGTTCTTC. This encodes CATRSGLGQFF.

This clone was observed a handful of times. The chain links TRBV4-1 to TRBJ1-3, with D perhaps matching TRBD1 (6 bases). The CDR3 runs to 16 residues. The V and J ends lost 4 bases and 2 bases respectively, with 15 bases between them. Looked up from germline, CDR1 is MGHRA and CDR2 is YSYEKL. The CDR3 protein is CASSPQGDTPGNTIYF. DNA for the CDR3: TGCGCCAGCAGCCCACAGGGCGATACTCCTGGAAACACCATATATTTT.

V and J are TRBV4-1 and TRBJ2-3; 8 bases line up with TRBD2. CDR1 is MGHRA, CDR2 YSYEKL, per germline. CDR3 size: 16 residues. With 3 bases clipped from V and 1 base from J, the junction kept 6 bases outside the gene matches. The CDR3 loop is CASSQTGTSGTDTQYF. In DNA form, the CDR3 reads TGCGCCAGCAGCCAGACCGGGACTAGTGGCACAGATACGCAGTATTTT.

This clone was recorded only once. DNA of the CDR3: TGTGCCAGCAGCGATAAAGCCGGCCTAGAAGCTTTCTTT. Amino acid sequence: CASSDKAGLEAFF. The rearrangement joins TRBV11-2 to TRBJ1-1; the D is unclear. From germline, CDR1 is SGHAT and CDR2 FQNNGV. This CDR3 is 13 amino acids long. V was trimmed by 5 bases and J by 8 bases, leaving 15 bases between them.

This sequence joins TRBV18 and TRBJ2-2; D unclear. The CDR3 is made up of 13 amino acids. Germline V gives CDR1 KGHSH, CDR2 LQKENI. V lost 2 bases and J 6 bases, leaving 7 bases between the germline ends. CDR3 in DNA: TGTGCCAGCTCACCAACTTCGGCCGGGGAGCTGTTTTTT. Protein sequence: CASSPTSAGELFF.

The V call is TRBV13, the J call TRBJ2-7, with 7 bases that match TRBD1. Germline V gene lookup returns CDR1 PRHDT and CDR2 FYEKMQ (reference sequence). The CDR3 contains 13 residues. V shed 9 bases, J shed 2 bases, and the junction held 7 bases outside the gene matches. CDR3 sequence (DNA): TGTGCCAGAGGACAGGAAGACACCTACGAGCAGTACTTC. Translating gives CARGQEDTYEQYF.

The chain combines TRBV5-1 with TRBJ2-1, with D hard to call. From germline, CDR1 is SGHRS and CDR2 YFSETQ. This CDR3 comprises 15 residues. V was trimmed by 3 bases and J by 5 bases, leaving 15 bases between them. The CDR3 spells CASSSRPGGDNEQFF. CDR3 DNA sequence: TGCGCCAGCAGCTCTCGACCCGGTGGGGACAATGAGCAGTTCTTC.

The rearrangement uses TRBV6-6 and TRBJ2-5, with a weak D call TRBD2 (7 bases). This CDR3 has 14 residues. Trimming removed 2 bases from V and 6 bases from J, with 13 bases in between. The V gene's germline CDR1 is MNHNY and CDR2 SVGAGI (reference sequence). The CDR3 DNA sequence: TGTGCCAGCAGTTACGGGGGCGGGGGAAAGACCCAGTACTTC. It codes for CASSYGGGGKTQYF.

This chain joins TRBV5-1 and TRBJ1-1; maybe TRBD1 (6 bases). V lost 4 bases and J 7 bases, leaving 20 bases between the germline ends. CDR3 length: 15 residues. Germline V gene lookup returns CDR1 SGHRS and CDR2 YFSETQ. The CDR3 reads CASSLLSSEQGEAFF. The CDR3 DNA reads as TGCGCCAGCAGCCTGTTGTCCAGTGAACAGGGTGAAGCTTTCTTT.